These 10 T cell receptor beta chains share one sample of origin, sequenced in a study of blood T cell repertoires in COVID-19. Only in-frame clones appear in the TCRdb table, and some are missing; sequencing was by immunoSEQ multiplex PCR. Of more than 35,000 clones listed, about 88% were seen once; the top ten hold about 32%. Sequencing used peripheral blood. All receptors come from a man between 65 and 85 years old with active COVID-19.

The V and J genes are TRBV28 and TRBJ1-1, with a possible D match to TRBD1 (6 bases). This CDR3 is built from 14 residues. Between the trimmed V and J ends, which lost 5 bases and 6 bases, there was a span of 16 bases. Germline V gene lookup returns CDR1 MDHEN and CDR2 SYDVKM. CDR3 sequence (DNA): TGTGCCAGCAGTCTCCTACAGGGTAGGGCTGAAGCTTTCTTT. It translates to CASSLLQGRAEAFF.

The genes are TRBV9 and TRBJ1-5; TRBD1 matches 12 bases. The trim removed 2 bases at V and 6 bases at J, leaving 3 bases unmatched. The CDR3 sequence is 15 residues long. In germline, CDR1 is SGDLS, CDR2 YYNGEE. DNA of the CDR3: TGTGCCAGCAGCGTTTCGGGACAGGGGGCTCAGCCCCAGCATTTT. Translating gives CASSVSGQGAQPQHF.

The chain employs TRBV10-1 and TRBJ1-2; TRBD1 might be the D (6 bases). The germline gives CDR1 WNHNN, CDR2 SYGVQD (reference sequence). V lost 5 bases, J lost 3 bases, and 19 bases lay in between. The CDR3 runs 16 residues. CDR3 DNA: TGCGCCAGCAGTCGAGGGGGGGGACGGACAGACTATGGCTACACCTTC. This codes for CASSRGGGRTDYGYTF.

The chain recombines TRBV3-1 (or the pseudogene TRBV3-2) with TRBJ2-1, with 8 nucleotides matching TRBD1. Germline V gene data show CDR1 as LGHDT and CDR2 as YNNKEL (reference sequence). CDR3 size: 16 residues. V trimming: 3 bases; J trimming: 0 bases; junction bases outside the gene matches: 4. CDR3 sequence: CASSHSGGSSYNEQFF. The CDR3 DNA is TGTGCCAGCAGCCATTCAGGGGGCAGCTCCTACAATGAGCAGTTCTTC.

The V gene is TRBV24-1, the J gene TRBJ2-5, with D possibly matching TRBD2 (6 bases). Germline CDR1 reads KGHDR; CDR2 reads SFDVKD. The length of the CDR3 is 14 residues. Deletions cut 0 bases from V and 5 bases from J, with 9 bases between. This chain's CDR3 is CATSDLKGRETQYF. The CDR3 DNA is TGTGCCACCAGTGATTTGAAGGGGAGGGAGACCCAGTACTTC.

The V gene is TRBV3-1 (or the pseudogene TRBV3-2), the J gene TRBJ1-6; 7 bases are shared with TRBD1. The CDR3 spans 17 residues. The V segment lost 1 base and the J segment 4 bases; nucleotides outside the gene matches: 7. Germline lookup yields CDR1 LGHDT and CDR2 YNNKEL (reference sequence). The CDR3: CASSQGLGGKYNSPLHF. The CDR3 bases are TGTGCCAGCAGCCAAGGATTAGGGGGCAAATATAATTCACCCCTCCACTTT.

This clone was seen a single time. The chain couples TRBV2 to TRBJ2-4, with D hard to call. Germline CDR1 is SNHLY and CDR2 is FYNNEI. The CDR3 totals 13 residues. The ends were cut back, 8 bases at V and 9 bases at J, with 17 bases in the middle. CDR3 nucleotide sequence: TGTGCCAGCGAGGTTCCGCCTCGAGGCATTCAGTACTTC. It yields the protein CASEVPPRGIQYF.

The chain recombines TRBV5-1 with TRBJ1-1; D possibly corresponds to TRBD1 (6 bases). CDR1 is SGHRS and CDR2 is YFSETQ in the germline V gene. Trimming shortened V by 8 bases and J by 5 bases, and 16 bases separated the two germline ends. CDR3 length: 13 amino acids. In DNA, the CDR3 is TGCGCCAGTGGGCGAGGGGGTCGGACTGAAGCTTTCTTT. Protein: CASGRGGRTEAFF.

The gene calls are TRBV6-5 and TRBJ2-1, with TRBD2 as a possible D gene (6 bases). Trimming left V 6 bases short and J 3 bases short, with 15 bases between. Germline V gives CDR1 MNHEY, CDR2 SVGAGI. The CDR3 length is 15 residues. The CDR3 loop is CASRQGLWGYNEQFF. In DNA, the CDR3 is TGTGCCAGCAGGCAGGGACTGTGGGGCTACAATGAGCAGTTCTTC.

The gene calls are TRBV16 and TRBJ1-2; no firm D call. CDR3 length: 13 amino acids. Trimming removed 0 bases at V and 2 bases at J, with 4 bases between. Looked up from germline, CDR1 is KGHSY and CDR2 is FQNENV. The CDR3: CASSQSQNYGYTF. Here the CDR3 DNA reads TGTGCCAGCAGCCAATCGCAGAACTATGGCTACACCTTC.